This TCR beta chain stems from a study of T cells in localized non-small cell lung cancer. Study-wide results and caveats: Heterogeneity cannot be ruled out, as sequencing used one tumor region only. Adjacent lung had a median around 60 of the 100 largest tumor clones. Longer overall survival was linked to higher blood T cell density. The highest T cell clonality was in uninvolved adjacent lung, above tumor.

Turning to this clone: Its antigen is unidentified.

Clones were read by immunoSEQ multiplex PCR, and TCRdb kept only the in-frame ones, dropping some. The table shows about 15,000 clones, with approximately 89% occurring only once. The material was peripheral blood, obtained before any cancer treatment. This clonotype was obtained from a woman aged 35-75 years with stage I lung adenocarcinoma.

CDR3 protein: CATSGLSTEAFF. The CDR3 coding sequence is TGTGCCACATCAGGGTTAAGCACTGAAGCTTTCTTT. The J gene is TRBJ1-1, the V gene TRBV28; D possibly corresponds to TRBD1 (5 bases). Trimming shortened V by 10 bases and J by 4 bases, and 13 bases separated the two germline ends. This CDR3 is 12 amino acids long. The germline CDR1 and CDR2 sequences are MDHEN and SYDVKM.